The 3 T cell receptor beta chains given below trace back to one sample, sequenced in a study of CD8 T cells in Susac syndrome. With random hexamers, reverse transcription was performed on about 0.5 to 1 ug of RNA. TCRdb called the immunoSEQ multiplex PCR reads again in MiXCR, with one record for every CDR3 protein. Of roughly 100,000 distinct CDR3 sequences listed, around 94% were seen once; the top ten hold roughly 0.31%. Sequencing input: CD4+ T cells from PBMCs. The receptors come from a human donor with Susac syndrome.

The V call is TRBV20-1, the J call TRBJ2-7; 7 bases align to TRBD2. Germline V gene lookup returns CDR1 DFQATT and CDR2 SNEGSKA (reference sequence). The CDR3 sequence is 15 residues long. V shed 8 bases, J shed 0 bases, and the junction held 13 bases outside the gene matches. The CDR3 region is CSTLLAGGSSYEQYF. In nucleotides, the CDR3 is TGCAGTACCCTATTGGCGGGCGGGAGCTCCTACGAGCAGTACTTC.

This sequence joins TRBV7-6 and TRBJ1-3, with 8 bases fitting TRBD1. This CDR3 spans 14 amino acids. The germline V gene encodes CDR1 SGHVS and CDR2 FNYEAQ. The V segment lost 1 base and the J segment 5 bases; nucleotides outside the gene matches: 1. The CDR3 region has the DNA TGTGCCAGCAGCTTAGGGACAGGGAGAAACACCATATATTTT. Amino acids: CASSLGTGRNTIYF.

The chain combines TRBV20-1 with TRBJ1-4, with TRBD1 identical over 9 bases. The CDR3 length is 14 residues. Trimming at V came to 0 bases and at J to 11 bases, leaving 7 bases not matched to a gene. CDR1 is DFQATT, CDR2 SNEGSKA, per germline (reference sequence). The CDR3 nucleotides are TGCAGTGCTAGAGATTTTATGGACAGGGGTAAACTGTTTTTT. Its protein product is CSARDFMDRGKLFF.